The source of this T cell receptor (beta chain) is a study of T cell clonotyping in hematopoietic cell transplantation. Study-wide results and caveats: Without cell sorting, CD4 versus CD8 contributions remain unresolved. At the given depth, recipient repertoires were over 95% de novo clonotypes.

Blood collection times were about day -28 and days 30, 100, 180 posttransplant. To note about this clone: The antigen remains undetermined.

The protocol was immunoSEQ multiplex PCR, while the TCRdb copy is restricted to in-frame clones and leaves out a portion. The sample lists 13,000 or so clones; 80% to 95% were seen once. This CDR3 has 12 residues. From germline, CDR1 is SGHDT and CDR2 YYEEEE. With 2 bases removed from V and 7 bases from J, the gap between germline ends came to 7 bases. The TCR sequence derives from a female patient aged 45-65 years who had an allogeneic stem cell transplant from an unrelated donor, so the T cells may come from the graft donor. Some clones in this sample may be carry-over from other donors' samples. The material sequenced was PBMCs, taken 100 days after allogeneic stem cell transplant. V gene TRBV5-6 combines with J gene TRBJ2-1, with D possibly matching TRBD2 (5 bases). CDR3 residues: CASSLRTNEQFF. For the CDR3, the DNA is TGTGCCAGCAGCTTAAGGACTAATGAGCAGTTCTTC.